This T cell receptor (beta chain) was sequenced during a study of blood T cell repertoires in COVID-19. Across the whole study: The origin of the acute and convalescent COVID-19 samples was the United States, Italy and Spain. From T cells, B-cell-depleted T cells, or PBMCs came the material, which was cDNA or gDNA.

The CDR3 length is 13 residues. The ends were cut back, 4 bases at V and 1 base at J, with 8 bases in the middle. In germline, CDR1 is SGDLS, CDR2 YYNGEE. Original processing methods: From reference gene primer amplification, estimates of nucleated cell counts were derived. Libraries were prepared by immunoSEQ multiplex PCR; TCRdb keeps only in-frame clonotypes and omits some of them. That table supplies the V and J calls and clone size; D and trimming were determined from the DNA. The sample carries almost 35,000 clones, 80% to 90% recorded once. The source is a man aged 60 to 75 with active COVID-19. The chain employs TRBV9 and TRBJ1-1; a weak D match, TRBD1 (6 bases). The sample comprised peripheral blood. In DNA form, the CDR3 reads TGTGCCAGCAGCACACAGGGGAACACTGAAGCTTTCTTT. Protein: CASSTQGNTEAFF.